Listed below are T cell receptor beta chains from one sample, sequenced in a study of a mutant IDH1 vaccine in newly diagnosed glioma. Antigen specificity for these receptors is unknown. The method was immunoSEQ multiplex PCR; TCRdb's version includes in-frame clones alone and lacks a portion of them. The table shows about 44,000 clones, with 85% to 95% occurring only once. The sample in question was PBMCs, obtained from a glioma patient whose treatment included an IDH1 peptide vaccine. The receptors derive from a man in his forties or fifties with glioma. CDR3s include the opening cysteine and the closing phenylalanine or tryptophan. Each record gives: CDR3 protein, CDR3 DNA, D gene, J gene, V gene, clone size. D genes are given only for firm matches. Clone size is shown for a subset of rows, as once, few, many or a class of expanded clone.

CASSQDPGTSEQYF | TGCGCCAGCAGCCAAGATCCCGGGACGAGCGAGCAGTACTTC | NA | TRBJ2-7 | TRBV4-3 | NA
CASRATSAKNIQYF | TGTGCCAGCAGGGCGACTAGCGCAAAAAACATTCAGTACTTC | TRBD2 | TRBJ2-4 | TRBV6-1 | NA
CAWSATGFTEAFF | TGTGCCTGGAGTGCCACAGGGTTCACTGAAGCTTTCTTT | NA | TRBJ1-1 | TRBV30 | once
CASSQDLRNSNQPQHF | TGCGCCAGCAGCCAAGATCTCAGGAATAGCAATCAGCCCCAGCATTTT | NA | TRBJ1-5 | TRBV4-1 | NA
CASSEVKRGFNQPQHF | TGTGCCAGCAGTGAAGTTAAGAGAGGGTTCAATCAGCCCCAGCATTTT | NA | TRBJ1-5 | TRBV2 | NA
CASSRTSGGGGETQYF | TGCGCCAGCAGCCGGACTAGCGGGGGGGGAGGGGAGACCCAGTACTTC | TRBD2 | TRBJ2-5 | TRBV4-3 | NA
CASSGRQGTTEAFF | TGTGCCAGCAGTGGAAGACAGGGGACGACTGAAGCTTTCTTT | TRBD1 | TRBJ1-1 | TRBV27 | NA
CASSLDEARGYYEQYF | TGTGCCAGCAGCTTAGATGAGGCGCGGGGCTACTACGAGCAGTACTTC | NA | TRBJ2-7 | TRBV7-2 | NA
CASSEQYQDEPKETQYF | TGTGCCAGCAGTGAACAGTACCAAGACGAGCCGAAAGAGACCCAGTACTTC | NA | TRBJ2-5 | TRBV6-1 | NA
CASSLSGRYGYTF | TGTGCCAGCAGTTTATCGGGTCGGTATGGCTACACCTTC | NA | TRBJ1-2 | TRBV28 | NA
CASSSRQGVNSPLHF | TGTGCCAGCAGCTCGCGTCAGGGAGTTAATTCACCCCTCCACTTT | NA | TRBJ1-6 | TRBV7-8 | NA
CASKRQGPNYGYTF | TGTGCCAGCAAGCGACAGGGGCCTAACTATGGCTACACCTTC | TRBD1 | TRBJ1-2 | TRBV2 | NA
CASSLAPPPGRADTQYF | TGCGCCAGCAGCTTGGCCCCCCCACCGGGACGGGCAGATACGCAGTATTTT | NA | TRBJ2-3 | TRBV5-1 | NA
CASSPRTTEPYEQYF | TGTGCCAGCAGCCCCCGGACAACGGAGCCTTACGAGCAGTACTTC | NA | TRBJ2-7 | TRBV7-9 | NA
CASRPPDRAGANVLTF | TGCGCCAGCAGACCTCCCGACAGGGCTGGGGCCAACGTCCTGACTTTC | TRBD1 | TRBJ2-6 | TRBV5-1 | NA
CASSYAGSNYGYTF | TGTGCCAGCAGTTACGCAGGGTCGAACTATGGCTACACCTTC | NA | TRBJ1-2 | TRBV6-5 | NA